The 10 T cell receptor beta chains below were found in one sample sequenced in a study of T cell responses to AZD1222 COVID-19 vaccine. Repertoires were generated with immunoSEQ multiplex PCR, while TCRdb's copy carries only in-frame clones and drops some. This sample has 110,000 to 150,000 clones; approximately 94% occur once, and the top ten carry about 9.1%. Sequenced material: peripheral blood, taken on day 0 of AZD1222 vaccination. The receptor source for this set is an adult in good health.

This chain joins TRBV7-2 and TRBJ1-1, with D uncertain. Germline loops: CDR1 SGHTA, CDR2 FQGNSA. The V end was cut by 1 base, the J end by 2 bases, with 11 bases between. The CDR3 consists of 15 residues. The CDR3 DNA reads TGTGCCAGCAGCTTAGGAGGGCGGCGAAACACTGAAGCTTTCTTT. Its translation: CASSLGGRRNTEAFF.

This clone has more than one count but fewer than ten. CDR3 sequence reads: CASSYSPEGSGELFF. In DNA form, the CDR3 reads TGTGCCAGCAGTTACTCTCCTGAAGGGTCCGGGGAGCTGTTTTTT. The chain couples TRBV6-2 or TRBV6-3 to TRBJ2-2; D is ambiguous. V lost 0 bases and J 6 bases, leaving 11 bases between the germline ends. Germline values: CDR1 MNHEY, CDR2 SVGEGT. CDR3 size: 15 residues.

The gene calls are TRBV5-1 and TRBJ1-4; the match to TRBD1 covers 8 bases. J gave up 5 bases and V 0 bases, and 3 bases lay outside the gene matches. The CDR3 has 15 amino acids. The germline V gene has CDR1 SGHRS and CDR2 YFSETQ. The CDR3: CASSLGRTGNEKLFF. The CDR3, as DNA: TGCGCCAGCAGCTTGGGACGGACAGGGAATGAAAAACTGTTTTTT.

The V gene is TRBV3-1 (or the pseudogene TRBV3-2), the J gene TRBJ1-2; no firm D call. Germline V gene data show CDR1 as LGHDT and CDR2 as YNNKEL (reference sequence). V lost 4 bases and J 3 bases, leaving 12 bases between the germline ends. CDR3 length: 14 residues. The CDR3 region is CASSPPYIYYGYTF. DNA for the CDR3: TGTGCCAGCAGCCCCCCGTATATTTACTATGGCTACACCTTC.

The V gene is TRBV5-5, the J gene TRBJ2-1; perhaps TRBD1 as D (5 bases). Between the trimmed V and J ends, which lost 4 bases and 4 bases, there was a span of 21 bases. Germline values: CDR1 SGHKS, CDR2 YYEKEE (reference sequence). The CDR3 consists of 17 residues. CDR3 sequence reads: CASSRTGSYAVYNEQFF. DNA for the CDR3: TGTGCCAGCAGCCGAACAGGTTCATATGCGGTTTACAATGAGCAGTTCTTC.

This chain connects TRBV6-5 to TRBJ2-2; D is ambiguous. CDR1 and CDR2 (germline): MNHEY, SVGAGI. Trimming removed 0 bases from V and 5 bases from J, with 7 bases in between. The CDR3 runs 14 residues. CDR3 DNA sequence: TGTGCCAGCAGTTACTCAGGCAGGACCGGGGAGCTGTTTTTT. It specifies CASSYSGRTGELFF.

This clone was seen only once. V and J are TRBV29-1 and TRBJ2-1; TRBD1 or TRBD2 may be the D gene (5 bases each). Deletions cut 1 base from V and 8 bases from J, with 12 bases between. Per germline, CDR1 SQVTM and CDR2 ANQGSEA. This CDR3 has 13 amino acids. The CDR3 coding sequence is TGCAGCGTTGAAGTCTCTCCGGGACATGAGCAGTTCTTC. It translates to CSVEVSPGHEQFF.

This rearrangement joins TRBV30 to TRBJ2-1; D is ambiguous. Trimming removed 0 bases at V and 12 bases at J, with 15 bases between. Germline V gives CDR1 GTSNPN, CDR2 SVGIG (reference sequence). There are 13 residues in the CDR3. CDR3 amino acids: CAWSVVGGVGQFF. CDR3 sequence (DNA): TGTGCCTGGAGTGTAGTAGGTGGGGTGGGGCAGTTCTTC.

This sequence joins TRBV5-4 and TRBJ1-1, with 8 bases lining up with TRBD1. The junction had 6 bases not matched to a gene; V was cut back by 3 bases and J by 11 bases. The CDR3 is made up of 12 amino acids. Germline assignment: CDR1 SGHNT and CDR2 YYREEE (reference sequence). The CDR3 DNA sequence: TGTGCCAGCAGCTCCGAACGACAGGGGGCTTTCTTT. Residues: CASSSERQGAFF.

This clone was recorded once. This chain joins TRBV11-3 and TRBJ2-5; D not certain. CDR1 and CDR2 (germline): SGHNT, YENEEA. This CDR3 is built from 14 residues. V lost 0 bases and J lost 1, with 6 bases in between. CDR3 in DNA: TGTGCCAGCAGCTTAGATGCCTCCCAAGAGACCCAGTACTTC. Encoded protein: CASSLDASQETQYF.